This entry lists 27 T cell receptor beta chains sequenced from one sample in a study of T-cell reconstitution after alpha-beta-depleted transplantation in children. Preparation of the TCRbeta library involved a method that used unique molecular identifiers. TCRdb re-analysed the PCR reads in MiXCR, keeping a single row per CDR3 protein. The sample includes a few hundred thousand distinct CDR3 sequences, 10% to 15% of them seen just once. The source was PBMCs, mostly from graft donor cells, collected 360 days after TCRalphabeta/CD19-depleted stem cell transplant. These receptors were obtained from a male patient aged 5 to 17 who had a stem cell transplant for acute myeloid leukemia, so the T cells may come from the graft donor.

This chain joins TRBV28 and TRBJ2-5; D perhaps matches TRBD2 (6 bases). Germline values: CDR1 MDHEN, CDR2 SYDVKM. Trimming took off 7 bases at V and 8 bases at J, with 14 bases between the two ends. This CDR3 is built from 12 residues. The CDR3 loop is CASTLMGGTQYF. The CDR3 DNA reads as TGTGCCAGCACCCTCATGGGAGGCACCCAGTACTTC.

The chain carries TRBV9 and TRBJ2-7; D is possibly TRBD1 (5 bases). CDR1 and CDR2 from the germline V gene are SGDLS and YYNGEE. There are 14 residues in the CDR3. V was cut by 0 bases and J by 3 bases, with 10 bases left in between. Here the CDR3 reads CASSVGGPYYEQYF. CDR3 in DNA: TGTGCCAGCAGCGTAGGGGGCCCCTACTACGAGCAGTACTTC.

This sequence joins TRBV29-1 and TRBJ2-5; 8 bases align to TRBD2. The V and J ends lost 7 bases and 0 bases, in that order; junction bases with no gene match: 4. This CDR3 has 13 residues. Germline CDR1 SQVTM, CDR2 ANQGSEA. CDR3 residues: CSGGGQYQETQYF. CDR3 in DNA: TGCAGCGGCGGGGGGCAGTACCAAGAGACCCAGTACTTC.

The CDR3 region has the DNA TGTGCCAGCAACGACAGGGAGTCGTCCTTCATGAACACTGAAGCTTTCTTT. As protein: CASNDRESSFMNTEAFF. The V and J genes are TRBV11-1 and TRBJ1-1; TRBD1 matches 7 bases. The J segment lost 0 bases and the V segment lost 7 bases, leaving 14 bases of the junction unmatched. The CDR3 totals 17 residues. Germline loops: CDR1 SGHAT, CDR2 FQDESV (reference sequence). The entire variable domain, with the rest obtained from reference TRBV11-1 and TRBJ1-1, is as follows: EAEVAQSPRYKITEKSQAVAFWCDPISGHATLYWYRQILGQGPELLVQFQDESVVDDSQLPKDRFSAERLKGVDSTLKIQPAELGDSAMYLCASNDRESSFMNTEAFFGQGTRLTVV.

This clonotype was observed many times. The chain uses TRBV29-1 and TRBJ1-5; D is uncertain. Germline loops: CDR1 SQVTM, CDR2 ANQGSEA. With 4 bases removed from V and 1 base from J, the gap between germline ends came to 5 bases. The CDR3 spans 12 residues. This chain's CDR3 is CSVGGSNQPQHF. CDR3 coding DNA: TGCAGCGTTGGAGGGAGCAATCAGCCCCAGCATTTT.

V is TRBV11-1 and J is TRBJ1-1; 7 positions agree with TRBD1. Germline lookup yields CDR1 SGHAT and CDR2 FQDESV (reference sequence). The CDR3 has 14 amino acids. V lost 7 bases and J lost 1; bases outside the gene matches: 6. DNA for the CDR3: TGTGCCAGCACTACATACAGGGGGAACACTGAAGCTTTCTTT. It encodes CASTTYRGNTEAFF.

This clonotype showed up just a few times. The rearrangement uses TRBV20-1 and TRBJ2-2; no reliable D call. Trimming took 3 bases from V and 1 from J, leaving 9 bases between them. This CDR3 contains 14 residues. From germline, CDR1 is DFQATT and CDR2 SNEGSKA (reference sequence). The CDR3 DNA is TGCAGTGCTAGGGCGGAGCTGAACACCGGGGAGCTGTTTTTT. Its protein is CSARAELNTGELFF.

This clonotype came up many times. The chain uses TRBV27 and TRBJ2-7, with D maybe TRBD1 (5 bases). V gave up 7 bases and J gave up 2 bases, with 15 bases separating them. Per germline, CDR1 MNHEY and CDR2 SMNVEV (reference sequence). The CDR3 runs 14 residues. In DNA, the CDR3 is TGTGCCAGCAACCAAGGGGCCCACCCCTACGAGCAGTACTTC. Amino acids: CASNQGAHPYEQYF.

Many counts were recorded for this clonotype. This chain links TRBV28 with TRBJ2-5; D unresolved. The CDR3 extends over 15 amino acids. Trimming removed 5 bases at V and 1 base at J, with 14 bases between. Per germline, CDR1 MDHEN and CDR2 SYDVKM. CDR3 nucleotides: TGTGCCAGCAGTACAGACACGGCGCCCCAAGAGACCCAGTACTTC. Residues: CASSTDTAPQETQYF.

This rearrangement joins TRBV29-1 to TRBJ1-2; the match to TRBD1 covers 9 bases. CDR1 SQVTM and CDR2 ANQGSEA come from the germline V gene. V was clipped by 5 bases and J by 0 bases; unmatched bases: 13. CDR3 length: 17 amino acids. The CDR3 nucleotides read TGCAGCGTTACCGGGACAGGGAATAAAGTGTCTAACTATGGCTACACCTTC. It is translated as CSVTGTGNKVSNYGYTF.

This clonotype occurred many times. CDR3 in DNA: TGCGCCAGCAGCTCGGGACTAGCGGGATCAGATACGCAGTATTTT. Translated: CASSSGLAGSDTQYF. V is TRBV5-1 and J is TRBJ2-3; 13 bases align to TRBD2. The CDR3 contains 15 residues. Looked up from germline, CDR1 is SGHRS and CDR2 is YFSETQ. J was trimmed by 4 bases and V by 3 bases; bases with no gene match: 2.

This clonotype was observed a few times. V usage is TRBV7-2 and J usage is TRBJ2-7, with a possible D match to TRBD2 (6 bases). This CDR3 comprises 15 residues. The germline gives CDR1 SGHTA, CDR2 FQGNSA. The V and J ends lost 1 base and 1 base respectively, with 11 bases between them. CDR3 DNA: TGTGCCAGCAGCTTAGTGGGGGGAATGTCCTACGAGCAGTACTTC. It is translated as CASSLVGGMSYEQYF.

This clonotype was seen repeatedly, ten times or more. V usage is TRBV28 and J usage is TRBJ2-2; 9 bases map to TRBD2. The ends lost 6 bases at V and 3 bases at J; junction bases unmatched: 14. The CDR3 loop spans 18 amino acids. In germline, CDR1 is MDHEN, CDR2 SYDVKM. As DNA, the CDR3 is TGTGCCAGCAGCCTAATGGGCGGGAGGGCCAGTTACACCGGGGAGCTGTTTTTT. Translation gives CASSLMGGRASYTGELFF.

The table lists this clonotype with a few counts. The rearrangement uses TRBV6-5 and TRBJ1-5; tentatively, D is TRBD1 (6 bases). Germline values: CDR1 MNHEY, CDR2 SVGAGI. The V end was cut by 0 bases, the J end by 6 bases, with 12 bases between. The CDR3 has 15 residues. The CDR3 reads CASSYSRGAGQPQHF. The CDR3 coding sequence is TGTGCCAGCAGTTACTCTAGGGGGGCGGGTCAGCCCCAGCATTTT.

This clonotype was counted many times. The chain has TRBV9 and TRBJ2-2, with D uncertain. Deletions cut 4 bases from V and 1 base from J, with 8 bases between. CDR1 is SGDLS and CDR2 is YYNGEE in the germline V gene. This CDR3 has 14 residues. The CDR3 protein is CASSLSWNTGELFF. In DNA form, the CDR3 reads TGTGCCAGCAGCCTTAGCTGGAACACCGGGGAGCTGTTTTTT.

The chain combines TRBV3-1 with TRBJ2-3; weak D call: TRBD2 (6 bases). V lost 9 bases and J 2 bases, leaving 21 bases between the germline ends. The germline V gene has CDR1 LGHDT and CDR2 YNNKEL (reference sequence). The CDR3 extends over 16 amino acids. The CDR3 region has the DNA TGTGCCAGTATCTTCGGGTCGGGAGACCTCACAGATACGCAGTATTTT. Protein sequence: CASIFGSGDLTDTQYF.

V gene TRBV24-1 combines with J gene TRBJ2-7, with 11 nucleotides matching TRBD2. Germline CDR1 is KGHDR and CDR2 is SFDVKD. V lost 3 bases, J lost 5 bases, and 5 bases stayed unmatched. This CDR3 is built from 15 residues. The CDR3 region is CATSDTSGSSHEQYF. The CDR3 DNA sequence: TGTGCCACCAGTGATACTAGCGGGAGTAGCCACGAGCAGTACTTC.

There are a few counts of this clonotype. The V gene is TRBV6-5, the J gene TRBJ2-7; 7 bases agree with TRBD2. Germline loops: CDR1 MNHEY, CDR2 SVGAGI. This CDR3 spans 15 amino acids. V shed 0 bases and J 4 bases; nucleotides not matched to a gene: 6. In DNA, the CDR3 is TGTGCCAGCAGTTACTCGAGCGGGGCTATTTACGAGCAGTACTTC. Protein product: CASSYSSGAIYEQYF.

The chain carries TRBV6-2 or TRBV6-3 and TRBJ2-1, with 12 bases aligning to TRBD2. CDR1 is MNHEY, CDR2 SVGEGT, per germline. The CDR3 contains 15 residues. Losses at the gene ends were 8 bases for V and 6 bases for J; bases not matched to a gene: 8. Written as DNA, the CDR3 is TGTGCCAGCGCCTTACTAGCGGGAGGCCCCAATGAGCAGTTCTTC. It encodes CASALLAGGPNEQFF.

The chain employs TRBV25-1 and TRBJ2-1; D possibly uses TRBD1 or TRBD2 (5 bases each). Germline lookup yields CDR1 MGHDK and CDR2 SYGVNS. Trimming stripped 8 bases from V and 4 bases from J, with 15 bases between. There are 14 residues in the CDR3. Written as DNA, the CDR3 is TGTGCCAGCCGCCGGGGAGAGGGGTACAATGAGCAGTTCTTC. This translates into CASRRGEGYNEQFF.

This clonotype was seen a handful of times. The chain is built from TRBV12-3 or TRBV12-4 and TRBJ2-1; 11 bases fit TRBD2. This CDR3 region has 15 residues. J gave up 7 bases and V 6 bases, and 8 bases lay outside the gene matches. In nucleotides, the CDR3 is TGTGCCAGCAGCCCGACTAGCGGGAATAGTAATGAGCAGTTCTTC. It yields the protein CASSPTSGNSNEQFF.

CDR3 sequence (DNA): TGTGCCAGCAGCTTGCCCGGCCCTCCGGGGACCCAGTACTTC. Translation gives CASSLPGPPGTQYF. The chain uses TRBV5-6 and TRBJ2-5; D remains unclear. Germline-derived CDR1 and CDR2 are SGHDT and YYEEEE. This CDR3 is 14 amino acids long. With 1 base removed from V and 7 bases from J, the gap between germline ends came to 14 bases.

The CDR3 loop reads CASSPPLGEGTYEQYF. DNA for the CDR3: TGTGCCAGCTCACCGCCGTTAGGGGAGGGGACCTACGAGCAGTACTTC. This chain uses TRBV18 with TRBJ2-7; 7 bases match TRBD2. This CDR3 has 16 residues. Trimming cost V 3 bases and J 2 bases; bases outside gene matches: 10. CDR1 KGHSH and CDR2 LQKENI come from the germline V gene.

J is TRBJ2-7 and V is TRBV18; 12 nucleotides agree with TRBD2. The V gene's germline CDR1 is KGHSH and CDR2 LQKENI. V lost 2 bases, J lost 0 bases, and 5 bases stayed unmatched. The length of the CDR3 is 17 residues. The CDR3 spells CASSPGTSGFRSYEQYF. The CDR3 region has the DNA TGTGCCAGCTCACCAGGGACTAGCGGGTTCCGCTCCTACGAGCAGTACTTC.

This sequence joins TRBV27 and TRBJ2-7; 11 nucleotides agree with TRBD2. The V gene's germline CDR1 is MNHEY and CDR2 SMNVEV (reference sequence). The CDR3 has 14 residues. V trimming: 4 bases; J trimming: 6 bases; junction bases outside the gene matches: 5. The CDR3 protein is CASSSLAGVPEQYF. The CDR3 DNA sequence: TGTGCCAGCAGTTCACTAGCGGGAGTTCCCGAGCAGTACTTC.

This clonotype has a handful of counts. The chain combines TRBV5-4 with TRBJ2-5, with 7 bases that match TRBD1. The CDR3 has 14 residues. Germline V gives CDR1 SGHNT, CDR2 YYREEE (reference sequence). The trim removed 4 bases at V and 0 bases at J, leaving 3 bases unmatched. The CDR3 protein is CASSRGQYQETQYF. As DNA, the CDR3 is TGTGCCAGCAGCAGGGGACAGTACCAAGAGACCCAGTACTTC.

The chain is built from TRBV25-1 and TRBJ2-5; D remains unclear. The V gene's germline CDR1 is MGHDK and CDR2 SYGVNS. The germline V and J ends were trimmed by 3 bases and 6 bases, with 5 bases remaining between them. The CDR3 extends over 11 amino acids. As DNA, the CDR3 is TGTGCCAGCAGTGATCGGCAGACCCAGTACTTC. It translates to CASSDRQTQYF.